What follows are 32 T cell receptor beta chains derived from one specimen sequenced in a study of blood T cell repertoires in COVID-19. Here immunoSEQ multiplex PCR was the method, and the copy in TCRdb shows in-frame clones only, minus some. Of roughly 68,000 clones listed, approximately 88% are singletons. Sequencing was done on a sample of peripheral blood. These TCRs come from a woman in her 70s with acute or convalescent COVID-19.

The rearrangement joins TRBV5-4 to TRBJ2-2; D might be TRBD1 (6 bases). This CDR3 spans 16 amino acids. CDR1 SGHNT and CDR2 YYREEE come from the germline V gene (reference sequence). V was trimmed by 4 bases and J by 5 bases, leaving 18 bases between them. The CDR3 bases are TGTGCCAGCAGCCCACCCTCCAGGGGCGCAACCGGGGAGCTGTTTTTT. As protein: CASSPPSRGATGELFF.

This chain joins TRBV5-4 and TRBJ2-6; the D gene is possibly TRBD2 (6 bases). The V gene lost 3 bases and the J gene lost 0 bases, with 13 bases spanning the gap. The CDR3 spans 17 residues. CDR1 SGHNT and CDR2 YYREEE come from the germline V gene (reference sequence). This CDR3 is CASSSAGHRSGANVLTF. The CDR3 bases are TGTGCCAGCAGCTCCGCGGGGCATCGCTCTGGGGCCAACGTCCTGACTTTC.

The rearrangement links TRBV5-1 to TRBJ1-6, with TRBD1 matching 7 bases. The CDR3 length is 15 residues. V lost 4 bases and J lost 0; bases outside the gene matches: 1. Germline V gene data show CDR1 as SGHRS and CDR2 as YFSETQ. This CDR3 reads CASSRDSSYNSPLHF. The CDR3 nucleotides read TGCGCCAGCAGCAGGGACAGCTCCTATAATTCACCCCTCCACTTT.

CDR3 amino acids: CASSLDRGLGYTF. Written as DNA, the CDR3 is TGTGCCAGCAGCTTGGACAGGGGGTTGGGCTACACCTTC. J is TRBJ1-2 and V is TRBV5-4; 8 bases align to TRBD1. The CDR3 consists of 13 residues. V shed 0 bases and J 8 bases; nucleotides not matched to a gene: 3. Germline V gives CDR1 SGHNT, CDR2 YYREEE (reference sequence). The full variable domain, in which reference TRBV5-4 and TRBJ1-2 provide the parts outside the CDR3, is ETGVTQSPTHLIKTRGQQVTLRCSSQSGHNTVSWYQQALGQGPQFIFQYYREEENGRGNFPPRFSGLQFPNYSSELNVNALELDDSALYLCASSLDRGLGYTFGSGTRLTVV.

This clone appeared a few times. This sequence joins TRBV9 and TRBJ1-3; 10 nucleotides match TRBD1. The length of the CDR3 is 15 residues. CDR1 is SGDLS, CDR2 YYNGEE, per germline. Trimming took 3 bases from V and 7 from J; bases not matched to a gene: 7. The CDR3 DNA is TGTGCCAGCAGCGCCCGGGACAGGGGTGGGAACACCATATATTTT. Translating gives CASSARDRGGNTIYF.

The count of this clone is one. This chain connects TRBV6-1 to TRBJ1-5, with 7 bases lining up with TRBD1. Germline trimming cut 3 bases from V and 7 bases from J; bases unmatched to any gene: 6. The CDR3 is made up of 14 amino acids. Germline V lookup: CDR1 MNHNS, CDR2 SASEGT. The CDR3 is CASSETGIRQPQHF. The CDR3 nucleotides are TGTGCCAGCAGTGAGACAGGGATCAGACAGCCCCAGCATTTT.

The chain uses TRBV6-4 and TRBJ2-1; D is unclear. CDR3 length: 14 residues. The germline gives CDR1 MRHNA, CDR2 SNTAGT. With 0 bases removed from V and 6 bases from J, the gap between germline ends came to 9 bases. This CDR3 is CASSDSEETNEQFF. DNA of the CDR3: TGTGCCAGCAGTGACTCCGAGGAGACCAATGAGCAGTTCTTC.

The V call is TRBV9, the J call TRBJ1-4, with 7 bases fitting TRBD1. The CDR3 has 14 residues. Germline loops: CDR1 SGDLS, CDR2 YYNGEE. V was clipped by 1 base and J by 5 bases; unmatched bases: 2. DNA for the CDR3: TGTGCCAGCAGCGTATCCAGGGGGAATGAAAAACTGTTTTTT. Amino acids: CASSVSRGNEKLFF.

DNA of the CDR3: TGTGCCAGCAGCTGGACACTCAATCAGCCCCAGCATTTT. Its protein is CASSWTLNQPQHF. The chain links TRBV13 to TRBJ1-5; weak D call: TRBD1 (5 bases). The CDR3 is made up of 13 amino acids. Trimming took 4 bases from V and 3 from J, leaving 7 bases between them. Germline CDR1 is PRHDT and CDR2 is FYEKMQ (reference sequence).

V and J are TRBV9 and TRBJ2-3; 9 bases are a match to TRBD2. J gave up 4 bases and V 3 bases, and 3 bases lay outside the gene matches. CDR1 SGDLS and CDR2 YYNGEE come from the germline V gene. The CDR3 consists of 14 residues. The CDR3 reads CASSEVAGADTQYF. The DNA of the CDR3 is TGTGCCAGCAGCGAGGTAGCGGGAGCAGATACGCAGTATTTT.

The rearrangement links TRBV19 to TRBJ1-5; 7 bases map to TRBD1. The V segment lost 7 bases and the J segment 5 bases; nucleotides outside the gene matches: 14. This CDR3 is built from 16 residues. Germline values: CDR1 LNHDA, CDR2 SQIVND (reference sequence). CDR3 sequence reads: CASTAGLGGSYQPQHF. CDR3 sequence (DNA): TGTGCCAGTACCGCAGGCCTAGGGGGCAGCTATCAGCCCCAGCATTTT.

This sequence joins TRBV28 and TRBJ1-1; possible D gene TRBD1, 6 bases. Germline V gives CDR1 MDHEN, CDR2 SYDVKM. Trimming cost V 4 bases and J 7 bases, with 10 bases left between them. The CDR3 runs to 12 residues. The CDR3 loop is CASSSRQDEAFF. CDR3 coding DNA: TGTGCCAGCAGTTCAAGACAGGATGAAGCTTTCTTT.

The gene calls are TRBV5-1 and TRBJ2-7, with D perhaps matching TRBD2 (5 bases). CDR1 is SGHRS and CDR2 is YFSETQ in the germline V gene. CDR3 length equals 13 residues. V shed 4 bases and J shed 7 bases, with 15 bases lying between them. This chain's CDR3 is CASSQTGVGEQYF. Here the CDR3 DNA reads TGCGCCAGCAGCCAAACCGGGGTCGGGGAGCAGTACTTC.

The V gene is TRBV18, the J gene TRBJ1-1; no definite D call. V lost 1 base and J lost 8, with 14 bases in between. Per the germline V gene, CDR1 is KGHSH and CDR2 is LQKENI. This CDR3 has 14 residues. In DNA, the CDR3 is TGTGCCAGCTCACCACGACTACAGACTTCAGAAGCTTTCTTT. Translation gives CASSPRLQTSEAFF.

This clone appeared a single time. The CDR3 nucleotides are TGTGCCAGCAGCCCACTAGCGCCGTACACAGATACGCAGTATTTT. It yields the protein CASSPLAPYTDTQYF. The chain combines TRBV11-1 with TRBJ2-3; 7 bases match TRBD2. V was pared by 5 bases and J by 2 bases, with 7 bases of the junction left unmatched. Germline-derived CDR1 and CDR2 are SGHAT and FQDESV (reference sequence). This CDR3 contains 15 residues.

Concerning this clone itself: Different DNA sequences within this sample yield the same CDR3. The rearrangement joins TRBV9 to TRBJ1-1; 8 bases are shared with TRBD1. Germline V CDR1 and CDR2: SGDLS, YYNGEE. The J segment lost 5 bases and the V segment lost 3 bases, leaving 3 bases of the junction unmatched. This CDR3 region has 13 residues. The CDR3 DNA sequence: TGTGCCAGCAGCGGCACAGGGGGTACTGAAGCTTTCTTT. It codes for CASSGTGGTEAFF. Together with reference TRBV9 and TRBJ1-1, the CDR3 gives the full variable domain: DSGVTQTPKHLITATGQRVTLRCSPRSGDLSVYWYQQSLDQGLQFLIQYYNGEERAKGNILERFSAQQFPDLHSELNLSSLELGDSALYFCASSGTGGTEAFFGQGTRLTVV.

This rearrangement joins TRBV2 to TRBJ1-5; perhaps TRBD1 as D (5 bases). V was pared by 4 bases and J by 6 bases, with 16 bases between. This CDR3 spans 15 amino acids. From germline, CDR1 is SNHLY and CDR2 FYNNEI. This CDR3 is CASSGEAGRTQPQHF. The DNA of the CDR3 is TGTGCCAGCAGTGGGGAGGCAGGGAGGACTCAGCCCCAGCATTTT.

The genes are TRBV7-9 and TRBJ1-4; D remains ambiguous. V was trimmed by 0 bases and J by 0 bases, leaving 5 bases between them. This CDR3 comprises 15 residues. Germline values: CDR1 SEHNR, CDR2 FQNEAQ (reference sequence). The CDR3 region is CASSLARPTNEKLFF. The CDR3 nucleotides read TGTGCCAGCAGCTTAGCCAGGCCAACTAATGAAAAACTGTTTTTT.

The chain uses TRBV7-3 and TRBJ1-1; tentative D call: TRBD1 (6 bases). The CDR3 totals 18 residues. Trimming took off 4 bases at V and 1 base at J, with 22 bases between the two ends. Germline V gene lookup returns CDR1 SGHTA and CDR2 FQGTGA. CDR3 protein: CASSSDRPGLERNTEAFF. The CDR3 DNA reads TGTGCCAGCAGCTCCGACAGGCCAGGTCTGGAGAGGAACACTGAAGCTTTCTTT.

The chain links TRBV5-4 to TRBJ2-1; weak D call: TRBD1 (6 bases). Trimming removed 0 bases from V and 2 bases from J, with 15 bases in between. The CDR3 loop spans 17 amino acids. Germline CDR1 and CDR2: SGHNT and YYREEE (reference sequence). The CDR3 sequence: CASSLAPHRVAYNEQFF. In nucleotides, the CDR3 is TGTGCCAGCAGCTTGGCCCCGCACAGGGTGGCCTACAATGAGCAGTTCTTC.

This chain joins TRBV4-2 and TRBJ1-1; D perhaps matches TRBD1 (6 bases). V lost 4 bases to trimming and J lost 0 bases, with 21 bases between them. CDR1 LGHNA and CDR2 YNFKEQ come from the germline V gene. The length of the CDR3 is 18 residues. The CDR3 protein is CASSPNPGTLLMNTEAFF. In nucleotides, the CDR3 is TGTGCCAGCAGCCCCAACCCTGGGACACTTCTCATGAACACTGAAGCTTTCTTT.

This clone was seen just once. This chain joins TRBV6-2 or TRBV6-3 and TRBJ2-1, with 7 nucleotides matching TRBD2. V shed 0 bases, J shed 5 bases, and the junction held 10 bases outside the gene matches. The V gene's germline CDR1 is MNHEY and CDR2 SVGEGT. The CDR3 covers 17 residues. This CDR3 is CASSYSLGEGRNNEQFF. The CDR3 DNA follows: TGTGCCAGCAGTTACTCGTTGGGGGAGGGAAGAAACAATGAGCAGTTCTTC.

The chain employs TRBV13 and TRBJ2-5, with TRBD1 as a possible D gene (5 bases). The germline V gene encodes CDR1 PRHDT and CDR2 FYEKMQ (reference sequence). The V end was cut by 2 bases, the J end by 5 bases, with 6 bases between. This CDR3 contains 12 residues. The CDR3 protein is CASSLQGETQYF. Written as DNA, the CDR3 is TGTGCCAGCAGCTTACAGGGTGAGACCCAGTACTTC.

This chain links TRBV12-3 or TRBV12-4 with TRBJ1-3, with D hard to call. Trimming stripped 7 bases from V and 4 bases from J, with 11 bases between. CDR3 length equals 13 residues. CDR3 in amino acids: CASNSGAGNTIYF. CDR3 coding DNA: TGTGCCAGCAACTCAGGTGCGGGAAACACCATATATTTT.

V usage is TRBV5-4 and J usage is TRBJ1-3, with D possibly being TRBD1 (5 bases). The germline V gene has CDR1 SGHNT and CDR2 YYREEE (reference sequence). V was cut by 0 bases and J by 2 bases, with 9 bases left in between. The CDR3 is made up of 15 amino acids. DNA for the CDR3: TGTGCCAGCAGCTTGGGGGGCAGTGCTGGAAACACCATATATTTT. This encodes CASSLGGSAGNTIYF.

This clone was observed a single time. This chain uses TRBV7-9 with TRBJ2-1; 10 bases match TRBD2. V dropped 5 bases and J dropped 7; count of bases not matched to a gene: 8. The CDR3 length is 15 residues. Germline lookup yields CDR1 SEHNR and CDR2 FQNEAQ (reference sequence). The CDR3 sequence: CASSRVAGGRNEQFF. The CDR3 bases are TGTGCCAGCAGCCGCGTAGCGGGGGGCCGGAATGAGCAGTTCTTC.

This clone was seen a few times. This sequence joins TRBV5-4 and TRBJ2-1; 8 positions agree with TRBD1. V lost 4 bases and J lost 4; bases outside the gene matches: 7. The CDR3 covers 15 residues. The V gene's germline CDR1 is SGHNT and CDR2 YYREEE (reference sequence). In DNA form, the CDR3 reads TGTGCCAGCAGCCGTCCGGGACAGGATTACAATGAGCAGTTCTTC. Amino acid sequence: CASSRPGQDYNEQFF.

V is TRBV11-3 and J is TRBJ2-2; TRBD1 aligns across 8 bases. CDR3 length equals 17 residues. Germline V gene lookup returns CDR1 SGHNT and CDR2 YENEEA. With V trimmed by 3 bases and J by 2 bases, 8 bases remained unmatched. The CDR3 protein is CASSFRLGQGNTGELFF. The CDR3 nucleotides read TGTGCCAGCAGCTTTCGTTTAGGACAGGGTAACACCGGGGAGCTGTTTTTT.

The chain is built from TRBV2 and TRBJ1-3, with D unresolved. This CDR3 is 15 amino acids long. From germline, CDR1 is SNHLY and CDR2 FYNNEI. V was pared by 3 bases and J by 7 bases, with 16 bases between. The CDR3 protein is CASSEDSLGGNTIYF. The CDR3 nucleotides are TGTGCCAGCAGTGAGGACTCACTTGGAGGGAACACCATATATTTT.

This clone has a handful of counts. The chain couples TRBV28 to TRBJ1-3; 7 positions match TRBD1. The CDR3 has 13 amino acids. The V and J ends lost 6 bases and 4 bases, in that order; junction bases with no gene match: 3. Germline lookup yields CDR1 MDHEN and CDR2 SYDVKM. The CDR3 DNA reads TGTGCCAGCAGCGGGGGACAGGGAAACACCATATATTTT. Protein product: CASSGGQGNTIYF.

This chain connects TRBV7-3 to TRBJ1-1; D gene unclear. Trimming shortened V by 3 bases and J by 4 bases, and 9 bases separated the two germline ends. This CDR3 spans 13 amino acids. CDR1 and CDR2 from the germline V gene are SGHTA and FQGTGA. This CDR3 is CASSFSVGTEAFF. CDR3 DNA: TGTGCCAGCAGCTTTAGTGTTGGCACTGAAGCTTTCTTT. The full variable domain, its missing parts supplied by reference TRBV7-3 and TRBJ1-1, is GAGVSQTPSNKVTEKGKYVELRCDPISGHTALYWYRQSLGQGPEFLIYFQGTGAADDSGLPNDRFFAVRPEGSVSTLKIQRTERGDSAVYLCASSFSVGTEAFFGQGTRLTVV.

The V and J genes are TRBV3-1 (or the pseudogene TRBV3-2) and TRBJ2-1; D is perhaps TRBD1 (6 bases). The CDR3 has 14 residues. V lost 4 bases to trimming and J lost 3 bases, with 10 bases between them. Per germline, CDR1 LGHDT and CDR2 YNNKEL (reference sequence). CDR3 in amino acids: CASSLGQNYNEQFF. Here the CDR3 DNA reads TGTGCCAGCAGCCTGGGACAAAACTACAATGAGCAGTTCTTC.